Below are 19 T cell receptor beta chains sequenced from a single sample in a study of blood T cell repertoires in COVID-19 (TCRdb year 2020). The library relied on the immunoSEQ multiplex PCR assay. The source is immuneACCESS, and TCRdb retained only in-frame sequences with V and J called. Part of the clones is not carried over; for the studies checked, unresolved V genes explain less than half of this, and the remainder is unexplained. In this sample the table shows approximately 250,000 clones, about 91% of which occur a single time. Clones ranked in the top ten supply about 2.5% of the sample. The material sequenced was PBMCs or T cells enriched from blood (not recorded which). The source of these receptors is a woman between 40 and 50 years old with acute COVID-19.

This chain joins TRBV7-8 and TRBJ2-7, with 11 bases matching TRBD2. Germline V gene lookup returns CDR1 SGHVS and CDR2 FQNEAQ. Losses at the gene ends were 5 bases for V and 0 bases for J; bases not matched to a gene: 15. The CDR3 sequence is 19 residues long. The CDR3 region is CASSLRLAGLTPSSYEQYF. The CDR3 DNA reads TGTGCCAGCAGCCTACGACTAGCGGGGCTTACGCCGAGCTCCTACGAGCAGTACTTC.

The chain uses TRBV27 and TRBJ2-3; D is possibly TRBD2 (5 bases). The CDR3 spans 16 residues. In germline, CDR1 is MNHEY, CDR2 SMNVEV (reference sequence). The germline V and J ends were trimmed by 5 bases and 0 bases, with 15 bases remaining between them. The CDR3, as DNA: TGTGCCAGCAGTACCAGACTACGCACTAGCACAGATACGCAGTATTTT. Amino acid sequence: CASSTRLRTSTDTQYF.

The rearrangement joins TRBV11-2 to TRBJ2-4; no definite D call. CDR1 and CDR2 from the germline V gene are SGHAT and FQNNGV. V lost 2 bases, J lost 5 bases, and 7 bases lay in between. CDR3 length: 13 residues. CDR3 amino acids: CASSLFLQNIQYF. The CDR3 region has the DNA TGTGCCAGCAGCTTATTTCTCCAAAACATTCAGTACTTC.

This chain joins TRBV29-1 and TRBJ2-1; D is possibly TRBD2 (6 bases). With 4 bases removed from V and 10 bases from J, the gap between germline ends came to 23 bases. The CDR3 is made up of 15 amino acids. Germline V CDR1 and CDR2: SQVTM, ANQGSEA. CDR3 bases: TGCAGCGTTGGTAGAACGGGGACTCCCCTGGACGAGCAGTTCTTC. This gives the protein CSVGRTGTPLDEQFF.

V gene TRBV28 combines with J gene TRBJ1-4; no clear D. Between the trimmed V and J ends, which lost 2 bases and 0 bases, there was a span of 13 bases. This CDR3 is 17 amino acids long. The germline V gene has CDR1 MDHEN and CDR2 SYDVKM. In nucleotides, the CDR3 is TGTGCCAGCAGTTTACCAGGCCGACCTACAACTAATGAAAAACTGTTTTTT. This sequence encodes CASSLPGRPTTNEKLFF.

This chain links TRBV14 with TRBJ2-1, with 12 bases that match TRBD2. Germline CDR1 SGHDN, CDR2 FVKESK. This CDR3 is 14 amino acids long. V shed 4 bases, J shed 16 bases, and the junction held 11 bases outside the gene matches. The CDR3 spells CASSPSGGAPSLFF. The CDR3 DNA sequence: TGTGCCAGCAGCCCTAGCGGGGGGGCCCCCTCTCTATTCTTC.

The rearrangement joins TRBV10-2 to TRBJ1-6; D is possibly TRBD1 (5 bases). The CDR3 is 13 amino acids. Germline CDR1 and CDR2: WSHSY and SAAADI. V lost 10 bases and J lost 7, with 14 bases in between. In nucleotides, the CDR3 is TGCGCCACAGGGCGGCAGATGAATTCACCCCTCCACTTT. Its protein is CATGRQMNSPLHF.

CDR3 sequence: CASSPEVYNSPLHF. CDR3 coding DNA: TGTGCCAGCAGCCCGGAGGTATATAATTCACCCCTCCACTTT. V and J are TRBV6-5 and TRBJ1-6; D gene ambiguous. The CDR3 has 14 residues. CDR1 is MNHEY and CDR2 is SVGAGI in the germline V gene. Trimming removed 6 bases at V and 4 bases at J, with 10 bases between.

The rearrangement links TRBV7-2 to TRBJ1-2, with D possibly being TRBD1 (5 bases). The length of the CDR3 is 16 residues. The germline CDR1 and CDR2 sequences are SGHTA and FQGNSA. The germline V and J ends were trimmed by 4 bases and 3 bases, with 18 bases remaining between them. CDR3 in DNA: TGTGCCAGCAGCTCCGTCGGGGGGGGAAGCTACTATGGCTACACCTTC. Translation: CASSSVGGGSYYGYTF.

The chain employs TRBV3-1 (or the pseudogene TRBV3-2) and TRBJ2-7; D remains unclear. With 5 bases removed from V and 0 bases from J, the gap between germline ends came to 2 bases. The CDR3 extends over 11 amino acids. The V gene's germline CDR1 is LGHDT and CDR2 YNNKEL (reference sequence). CDR3 sequence reads: CASSYSYEQYF. In DNA, the CDR3 is TGTGCCAGCAGCTACTCCTACGAGCAGTACTTC.

J is TRBJ2-1 and V is TRBV28; 7 nucleotides align to TRBD2. The V gene's germline CDR1 is MDHEN and CDR2 SYDVKM. V shed 5 bases, J shed 2 bases, and the junction held 6 bases outside the gene matches. This CDR3 contains 15 residues. CDR3 nucleotides: TGTGCCAGCAGTACCGACGGGGGGACCTACAATGAGCAGTTCTTC. Protein sequence: CASSTDGGTYNEQFF.

The rearrangement links TRBV5-1 to TRBJ2-4; 15 nucleotides agree with TRBD2. The CDR3 has 19 residues. Unmatched junction bases numbered 6, after V lost 2 bases and J lost 0 bases. CDR1 and CDR2 from the germline V gene are SGHRS and YFSETQ. The CDR3 loop is CASSLRTSGGAEAKNIQYF. As DNA, the CDR3 is TGCGCCAGCAGCTTAAGGACTAGCGGGGGGGCTGAAGCCAAAAACATTCAGTACTTC.

V is TRBV2 and J is TRBJ2-3; TRBD1 aligns across 8 bases. CDR3 length: 15 residues. After removal of 4 bases from V and 2 bases from J, the junction contained 5 bases not matched to a gene. Germline values: CDR1 SNHLY, CDR2 FYNNEI. CDR3 residues: CASSAGGTPTDTQYF. The CDR3 DNA sequence: TGTGCCAGCAGTGCAGGGGGCACCCCCACAGATACGCAGTATTTT.

The genes are TRBV2 and TRBJ2-5; 10 bases agree with TRBD2. This CDR3 has 18 amino acids. Germline CDR1 and CDR2: SNHLY and FYNNEI. J was trimmed by 1 base and V by 2 bases; bases with no gene match: 10. The CDR3 loop reads CASSELRVGLAAQETQYF. Here the CDR3 DNA reads TGTGCCAGCAGTGAACTCCGGGTTGGACTAGCGGCCCAAGAGACCCAGTACTTC.

The chain joins TRBV9 to TRBJ1-3, with D possibly being TRBD1 (6 bases). The CDR3 has 18 residues. The ends were cut back, 0 bases at V and 0 bases at J, with 16 bases in the middle. From germline, CDR1 is SGDLS and CDR2 YYNGEE. In nucleotides, the CDR3 is TGTGCCAGCAGCGTAGCTACTGGGTTACAGGGCTCTGGAAACACCATATATTTT. This translates into CASSVATGLQGSGNTIYF.

CDR3 DNA: TGTGCCAGCAGCTTGGGGACAGGATACGAGCAGTACGTC. Encoded protein: CASSLGTGYEQYV. The chain couples TRBV7-8 to TRBJ2-7; TRBD1 matches 8 bases. Germline CDR1 is SGHVS and CDR2 is FQNEAQ. V was pared by 3 bases and J by 4 bases, with 2 bases of the junction left unmatched. This CDR3 spans 13 amino acids.

Only one count was recorded for this clone. The CDR3 is CASSEILTGQNTEAFF. The CDR3 DNA follows: TGTGCCAGCAGTGAAATTCTCACAGGCCAAAACACTGAAGCTTTCTTT. This chain links TRBV2 with TRBJ1-1; possible D gene TRBD1, 5 bases. Trimming removed 2 bases from V and 2 bases from J, with 15 bases in between. The germline CDR1 and CDR2 sequences are SNHLY and FYNNEI. This CDR3 is built from 16 residues.

V usage is TRBV10-3 and J usage is TRBJ2-7, with 9 bases fitting TRBD1. The germline gives CDR1 ENHRY, CDR2 SYGVKD. Unmatched junction bases numbered 1, after V lost 6 bases and J lost 1 base. CDR3 length: 13 residues. The CDR3 protein is CAISGTGSYEQYV. In nucleotides, the CDR3 is TGTGCCATCAGCGGGACAGGGTCCTACGAGCAGTACGTC.

The chain joins TRBV11-3 to TRBJ1-6, with 9 nucleotides matching TRBD1. V lost 1 base and J lost 6; bases outside the gene matches: 1. Germline CDR1 SGHNT, CDR2 YENEEA. The length of the CDR3 is 15 residues. In DNA form, the CDR3 reads TGTGCCAGCAGCTTAGCGGGACAGGGTAATTCACCCCTCCACTTT. It codes for CASSLAGQGNSPLHF.